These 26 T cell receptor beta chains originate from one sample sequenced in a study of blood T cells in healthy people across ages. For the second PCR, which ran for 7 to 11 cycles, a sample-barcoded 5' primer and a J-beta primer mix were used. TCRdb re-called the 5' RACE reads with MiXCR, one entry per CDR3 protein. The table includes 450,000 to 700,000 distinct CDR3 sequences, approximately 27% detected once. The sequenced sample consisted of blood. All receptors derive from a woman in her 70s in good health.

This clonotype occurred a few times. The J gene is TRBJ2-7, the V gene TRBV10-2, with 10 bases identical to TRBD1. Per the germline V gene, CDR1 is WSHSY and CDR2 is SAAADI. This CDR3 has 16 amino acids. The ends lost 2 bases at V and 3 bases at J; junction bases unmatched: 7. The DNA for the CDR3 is TGCGCCAGCAGTGAGCCTCCCGGACAGGGGGTCTACGAGCAGTACTTC. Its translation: CASSEPPGQGVYEQYF.

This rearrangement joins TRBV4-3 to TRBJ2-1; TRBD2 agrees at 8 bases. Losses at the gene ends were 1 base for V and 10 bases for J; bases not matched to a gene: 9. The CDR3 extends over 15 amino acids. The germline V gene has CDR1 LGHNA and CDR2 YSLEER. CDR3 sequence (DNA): TGCGCCAGCAGCCAAGCGGGGGGGCGATTGGAGGAGCAGTTCTTC. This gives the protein CASSQAGGRLEEQFF.

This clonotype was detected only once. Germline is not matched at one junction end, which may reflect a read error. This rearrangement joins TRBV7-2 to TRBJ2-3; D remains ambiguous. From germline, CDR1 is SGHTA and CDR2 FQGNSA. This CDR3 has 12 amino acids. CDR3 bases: TGTGCCAGCAGCTTCAGTTACGATACGCAGTGTTTT. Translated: CASSFSYDTQCF. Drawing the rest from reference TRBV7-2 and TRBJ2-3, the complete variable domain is GAGVSQSPSNKVTEKGKDVELRCDPISGHTALYWYRQSLGQGLEFLIYFQGNSAPDKSGLPSDRFSAERTGGSVSTLTIQRTQQEDSAVYLCASSFSYDTQCFGPGTRLTVL.

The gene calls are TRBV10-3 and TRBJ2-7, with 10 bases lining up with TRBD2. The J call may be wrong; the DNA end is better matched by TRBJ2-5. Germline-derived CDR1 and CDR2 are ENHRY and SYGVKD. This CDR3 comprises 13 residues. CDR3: CAIDSGGLETQYF. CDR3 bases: TGTGCCATCGATAGCGGGGGGCTAGAGACCCAGTACTTC.

The CDR3 coding sequence is TGTGCCAGCAGCGTCACCGGGACCCCGTACGGGACCCAGTACTTC. Its protein product is CASSVTGTPYGTQYF. This sequence joins TRBV7-2 and TRBJ2-5; D might be TRBD1 or TRBD2, each matching 5 bases. The V end was cut by 5 bases, the J end by 7 bases, with 20 bases between. The CDR3 has 15 amino acids. In germline, CDR1 is SGHTA, CDR2 FQGNSA.

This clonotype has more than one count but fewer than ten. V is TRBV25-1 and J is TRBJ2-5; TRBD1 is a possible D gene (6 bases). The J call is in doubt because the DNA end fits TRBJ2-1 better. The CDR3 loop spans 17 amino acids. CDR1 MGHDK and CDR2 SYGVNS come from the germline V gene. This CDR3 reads CASSEYRGYRSKNEQFF. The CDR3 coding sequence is TGTGCCAGCAGTGAATATAGGGGGTACAGGTCTAAGAATGAGCAGTTCTTC.

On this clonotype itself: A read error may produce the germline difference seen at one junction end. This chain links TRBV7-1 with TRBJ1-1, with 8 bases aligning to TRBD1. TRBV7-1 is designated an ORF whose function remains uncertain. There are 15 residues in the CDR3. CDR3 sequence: CASSSHRGMDTEAFF. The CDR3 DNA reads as TGCGCCAGCAGCTCCCACAGGGGGATGGACACTGAAGCTTTCTTT.

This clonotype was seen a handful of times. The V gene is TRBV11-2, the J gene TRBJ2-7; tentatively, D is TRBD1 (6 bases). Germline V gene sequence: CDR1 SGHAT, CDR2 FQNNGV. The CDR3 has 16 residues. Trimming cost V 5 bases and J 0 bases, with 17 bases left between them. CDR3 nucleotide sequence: TGTGCCAGCAGCCGGGCGGCAGGGGCTAGCTCCTACGAGCAGTACTTC. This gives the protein CASSRAAGASSYEQYF.

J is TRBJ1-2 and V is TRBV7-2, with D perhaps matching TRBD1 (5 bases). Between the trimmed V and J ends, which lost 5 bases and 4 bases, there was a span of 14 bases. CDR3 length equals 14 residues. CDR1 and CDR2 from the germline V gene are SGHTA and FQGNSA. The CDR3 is CASSPRQGLYGYTF. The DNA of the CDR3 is TGTGCCAGCAGCCCCCGCCAGGGACTCTATGGCTACACCTTC.

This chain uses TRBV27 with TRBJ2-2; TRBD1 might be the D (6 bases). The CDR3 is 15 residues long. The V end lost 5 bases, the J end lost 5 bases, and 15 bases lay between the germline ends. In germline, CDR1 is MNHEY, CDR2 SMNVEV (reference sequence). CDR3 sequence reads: CASSPTGLRTGELFF. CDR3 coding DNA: TGTGCCAGCAGTCCCACAGGGTTAAGAACCGGGGAGCTGTTTTTT.

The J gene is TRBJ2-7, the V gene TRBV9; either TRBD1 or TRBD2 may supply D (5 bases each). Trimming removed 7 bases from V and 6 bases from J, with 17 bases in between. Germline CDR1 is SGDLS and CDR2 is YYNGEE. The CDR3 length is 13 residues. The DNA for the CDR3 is TGTGCCAGCTCCCCCGGGGCTTGGGGCGAGCAGTACTTC. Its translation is CASSPGAWGEQYF. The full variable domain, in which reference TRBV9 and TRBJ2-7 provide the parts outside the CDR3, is DSGVTQTPKHLITATGQRVTLRCSPRSGDLSVYWYQQSLDQGLQFLIQYYNGEERAKGNILERFSAQQFPDLHSELNLSSLELGDSALYFCASSPGAWGEQYFGPGTRLTVT.

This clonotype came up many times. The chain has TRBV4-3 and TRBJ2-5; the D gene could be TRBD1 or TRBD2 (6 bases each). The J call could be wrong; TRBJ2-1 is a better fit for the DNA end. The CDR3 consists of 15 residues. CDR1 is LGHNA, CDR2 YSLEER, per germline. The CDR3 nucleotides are TGCGCCAGCAGCCTCGACCGAATACAGGGAGGTGAGCAGTTCTTC. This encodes CASSLDRIQGGEQFF.

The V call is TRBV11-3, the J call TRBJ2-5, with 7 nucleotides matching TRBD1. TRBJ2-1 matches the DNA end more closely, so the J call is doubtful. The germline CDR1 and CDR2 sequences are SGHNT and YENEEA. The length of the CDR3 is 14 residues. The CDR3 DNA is TGTGCCAGCAGCCCACAGACAGGGCCCATAGGGCAGTTCTTC. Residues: CASSPQTGPIGQFF.

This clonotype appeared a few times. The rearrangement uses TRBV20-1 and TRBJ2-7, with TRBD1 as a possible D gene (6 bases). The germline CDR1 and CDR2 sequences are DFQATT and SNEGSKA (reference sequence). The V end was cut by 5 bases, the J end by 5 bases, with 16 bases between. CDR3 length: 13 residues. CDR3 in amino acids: CSAFNNREHEQYF. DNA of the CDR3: TGCAGTGCTTTTAACAACAGGGAACACGAGCAGTACTTC.

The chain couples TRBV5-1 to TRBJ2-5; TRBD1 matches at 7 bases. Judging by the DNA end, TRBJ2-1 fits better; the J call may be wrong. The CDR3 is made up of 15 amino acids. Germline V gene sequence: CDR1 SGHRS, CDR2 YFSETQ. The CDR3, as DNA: TGCGCCAGCAGCTTGTTAACAGGGGCGGGCAATGAGCAGTTCTTC. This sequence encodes CASSLLTGAGNEQFF.

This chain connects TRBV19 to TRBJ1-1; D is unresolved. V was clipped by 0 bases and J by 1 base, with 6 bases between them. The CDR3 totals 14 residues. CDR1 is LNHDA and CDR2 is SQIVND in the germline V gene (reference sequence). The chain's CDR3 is CASSIDLRNTEAFF. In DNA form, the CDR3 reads TGTGCCAGTAGTATAGATCTGAGGAACACTGAAGCTTTCTTT.

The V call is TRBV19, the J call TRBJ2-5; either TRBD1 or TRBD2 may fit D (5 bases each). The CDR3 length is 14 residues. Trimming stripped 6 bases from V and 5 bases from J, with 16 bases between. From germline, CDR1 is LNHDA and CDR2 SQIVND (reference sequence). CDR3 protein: CASSSTWGGETQYF. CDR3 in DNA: TGTGCCAGTAGCTCGACCTGGGGCGGGGAGACCCAGTACTTC.

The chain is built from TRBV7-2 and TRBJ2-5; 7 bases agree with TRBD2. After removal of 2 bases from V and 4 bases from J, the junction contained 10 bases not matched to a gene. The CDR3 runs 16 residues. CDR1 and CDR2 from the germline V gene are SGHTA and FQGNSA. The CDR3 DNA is TGTGCCAGCAGCTTACGGGGCGGAGCGGGGTTAGAGACCCAGTACTTC. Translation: CASSLRGGAGLETQYF.

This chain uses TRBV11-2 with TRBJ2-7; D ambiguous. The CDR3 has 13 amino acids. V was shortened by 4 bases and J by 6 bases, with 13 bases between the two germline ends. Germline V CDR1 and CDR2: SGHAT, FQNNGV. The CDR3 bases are TGTGCCAGCAGCTCGGTAGAGTCTATCGAGCAGTACTTC. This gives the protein CASSSVESIEQYF.

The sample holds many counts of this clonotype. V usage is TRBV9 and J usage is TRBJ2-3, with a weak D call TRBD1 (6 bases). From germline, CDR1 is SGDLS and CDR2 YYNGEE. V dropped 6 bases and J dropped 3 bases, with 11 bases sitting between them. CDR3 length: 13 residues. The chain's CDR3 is CASTTGSTDTQYF. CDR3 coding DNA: TGTGCCAGCACTACAGGGTCGACAGATACGCAGTATTTT.

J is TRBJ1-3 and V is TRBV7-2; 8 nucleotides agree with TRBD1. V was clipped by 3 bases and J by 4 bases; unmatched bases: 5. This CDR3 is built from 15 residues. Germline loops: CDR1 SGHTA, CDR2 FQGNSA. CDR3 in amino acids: CASSLTGARGNTIYF. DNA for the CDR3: TGTGCCAGCAGCTTGACAGGGGCGAGAGGAAACACCATATATTTT.

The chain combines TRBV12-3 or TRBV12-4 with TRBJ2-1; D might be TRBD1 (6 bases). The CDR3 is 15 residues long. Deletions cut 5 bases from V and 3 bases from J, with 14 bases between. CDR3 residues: CASSIGQTNYNEQFF. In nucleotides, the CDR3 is TGTGCCAGCAGTATCGGACAGACTAACTACAATGAGCAGTTCTTC.

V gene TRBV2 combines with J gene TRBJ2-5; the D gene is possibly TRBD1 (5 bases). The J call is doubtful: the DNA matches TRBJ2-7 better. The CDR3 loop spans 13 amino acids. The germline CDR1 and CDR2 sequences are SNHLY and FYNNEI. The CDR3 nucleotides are TGTGCCAGCAGTGAACAGGGCAGAGGCGAGCAGTACTTC. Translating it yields CASSEQGRGEQYF.

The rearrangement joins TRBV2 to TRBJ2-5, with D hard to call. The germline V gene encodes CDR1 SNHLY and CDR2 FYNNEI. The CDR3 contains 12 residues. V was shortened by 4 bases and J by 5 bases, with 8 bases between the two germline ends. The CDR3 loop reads CASSVATETQYF. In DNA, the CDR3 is TGTGCCAGCAGTGTAGCAACGGAGACCCAGTACTTC.

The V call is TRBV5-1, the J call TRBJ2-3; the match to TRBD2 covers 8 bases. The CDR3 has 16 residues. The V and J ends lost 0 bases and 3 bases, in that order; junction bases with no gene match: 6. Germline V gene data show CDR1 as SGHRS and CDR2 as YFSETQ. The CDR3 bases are TGCGCCAGCAGCTTGGCGGGGGGGGCCGGGACAGATACGCAGTATTTT. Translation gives CASSLAGGAGTDTQYF.

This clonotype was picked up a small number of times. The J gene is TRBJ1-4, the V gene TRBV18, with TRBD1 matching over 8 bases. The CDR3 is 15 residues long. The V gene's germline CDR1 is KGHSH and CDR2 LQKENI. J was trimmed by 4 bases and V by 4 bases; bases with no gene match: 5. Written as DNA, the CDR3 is TGTGCCAGCTCACGGGGACAGGACCTTAATGAAAAACTGTTTTTT. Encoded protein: CASSRGQDLNEKLFF. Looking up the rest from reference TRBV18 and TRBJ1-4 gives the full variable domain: NAGVMQNPRHLVRRRGQEARLRCSPMKGHSHVYWYRQLPEEGLKFMVYLQKENIIDESGMPKERFSAEFPKEGPSILRIQQVVRGDSAAYFCASSRGQDLNEKLFFGSGTQLSVL.